Presented here are 30 T cell receptor beta chains from one specimen sequenced in a study of blood T cell repertoires in COVID-19 (dated by TCRdb to between 2020 and 2021). The method behind the library was the immunoSEQ multiplex PCR assay. The source is immuneACCESS, and TCRdb retained only in-frame sequences with V and J called. Part of the clones is not carried over; for the studies checked, unresolved V genes explain less than half of this, and the remainder is unexplained. The sample yields roughly 50,000 clones; roughly four fifths were counted once. Roughly 2% of the sample lies in the top ten. Sequencing input: peripheral blood. Receptors originate from a woman aged 55-69 years with acute or convalescent COVID-19.

The chain carries TRBV6-5 and TRBJ2-2; D perhaps matches TRBD1 (6 bases). The germline gives CDR1 MNHEY, CDR2 SVGAGI. Trimming shortened V by 9 bases and J by 5 bases, and 16 bases separated the two germline ends. CDR3 length: 14 residues. CDR3 loop: CASGSGQKTGELFF. The CDR3 DNA follows: TGTGCCAGTGGCTCAGGACAGAAGACCGGGGAGCTGTTTTTT.

A few counts support this clone. The chain employs TRBV30 and TRBJ1-1; TRBD1 matches 7 bases. V lost 2 bases and J lost 3; bases outside the gene matches: 3. The CDR3 totals 13 residues. Germline V gene data show CDR1 as GTSNPN and CDR2 as SVGIG (reference sequence). The CDR3 DNA sequence: TGTGCCTGGAGTAGACAGGGTTACACTGAAGCTTTCTTT. As protein: CAWSRQGYTEAFF. Full variable domain (outside the CDR3, taken from reference TRBV30 and TRBJ1-1): SQTIHQWPATLVQPVGSPLSLECTVEGTSNPNLYWYRQAAGRGLQLLFYSVGIGQISSEVPQNLSASRPQDRQFILSSKKLLLSDSGFYLCAWSRQGYTEAFFGQGTRLTVV.

The chain combines TRBV3-1 (or the pseudogene TRBV3-2) with TRBJ2-1, with TRBD2 identical over 8 bases. The CDR3 has 13 residues. Trimming removed 8 bases from V and 11 bases from J; junction bases left unmatched: 11. Germline loops: CDR1 LGHDT, CDR2 YNNKEL (reference sequence). The CDR3 spells CASSSTGGGKQFF. The CDR3 DNA follows: TGTGCCAGCTCCTCCACGGGCGGGGGGAAGCAGTTCTTC.

In DNA form, the CDR3 reads TGTGCCAGCAGTGAAGCGGTCTTTACGGGGAACCTCTATGGCTACACCTTC. Translated, it gives CASSEAVFTGNLYGYTF. The rearrangement uses TRBV6-1 and TRBJ1-2, with no clear D. The CDR3 length is 17 residues. Trimming cost V 0 bases and J 4 bases, with 18 bases left between them. Germline-derived CDR1 and CDR2 are MNHNS and SASEGT.

This clone appeared a few times. V gene TRBV24-1 combines with J gene TRBJ2-1; 8 nucleotides line up with TRBD2. V lost 5 bases to trimming and J lost 8 bases; unmatched junction nucleotides: 19. The CDR3 runs to 18 residues. Germline CDR1 KGHDR, CDR2 SFDVKD. As DNA, the CDR3 is TGTGCCACCAGTGGAAATGGGGGCGATTCAGCGGGAGTGGATGAGCAGTTCTTC. The encoded protein is CATSGNGGDSAGVDEQFF.

V is TRBV6-5 and J is TRBJ1-1; no definite D call. This CDR3 has 11 amino acids. Trimming pared 6 bases from V and 7 bases from J, leaving 9 bases between. Per germline, CDR1 MNHEY and CDR2 SVGAGI. The CDR3 sequence: CASSRSIEAFF. Here the CDR3 DNA reads TGTGCCAGCAGCCGTTCTATTGAAGCTTTCTTT.

The rearrangement links TRBV28 to TRBJ1-2; D uncertain. The CDR3 contains 14 residues. V gave up 7 bases and J gave up 4 bases, with 16 bases separating them. Germline assignment: CDR1 MDHEN and CDR2 SYDVKM. The DNA for the CDR3 is TGTGCCAGCACCGAAGCAGGTCGGGGCTATGGCTACACCTTC. It encodes CASTEAGRGYGYTF.

The chain uses TRBV9 and TRBJ2-7; D unclear. Germline-derived CDR1 and CDR2 are SGDLS and YYNGEE. The V end was cut by 0 bases, the J end by 6 bases, with 10 bases between. The CDR3 spans 13 residues. CDR3: CASSVEILGEQYF. CDR3 DNA: TGTGCCAGCAGCGTAGAAATCCTCGGCGAGCAGTACTTC.

V and J are TRBV2 and TRBJ2-7, with D hard to call. The CDR3 sequence is 13 residues long. The V gene's germline CDR1 is SNHLY and CDR2 FYNNEI. The ends were cut back, 8 bases at V and 0 bases at J, with 11 bases in the middle. CDR3 sequence: CASQVRSSYEQYF. The CDR3 bases are TGTGCCAGCCAGGTCCGAAGCTCCTACGAGCAGTACTTC.

This clone was seen a single time. The rearrangement links TRBV7-6 to TRBJ1-1, with a weak D call TRBD1 (5 bases). The CDR3 is 12 residues long. Between the trimmed V and J ends, which lost 5 bases and 2 bases, there was a span of 6 bases. The germline CDR1 and CDR2 sequences are SGHVS and FNYEAQ. The CDR3 region is CASSQGNTEAFF. The CDR3 DNA reads TGTGCCAGCAGCCAGGGAAACACTGAAGCTTTCTTT. The full variable domain, rest sourced from reference TRBV7-6 and TRBJ1-1, is GAGVSQSPRYKVTKRGQDVALRCDPISGHVSLYWYRQALGQGPEFLTYFNYEAQQDKSGLPNDRFSAERPEGSISTLTIQRTEQRDSAMYRCASSQGNTEAFFGQGTRLTVV.

The V gene is TRBV6-5, the J gene TRBJ1-5, with D tentatively TRBD1 (6 bases). V was clipped by 4 bases and J by 3 bases, with 16 bases between them. The CDR3 is made up of 16 amino acids. The germline V gene encodes CDR1 MNHEY and CDR2 SVGAGI. CDR3 residues: CASSSLQGNFNQPQHF. CDR3 in DNA: TGTGCCAGCAGTTCCCTCCAGGGGAATTTCAATCAGCCCCAGCATTTT.

The chain employs TRBV7-9 and TRBJ1-2; tentatively, D is TRBD1 (5 bases). The CDR3 contains 13 residues. The V gene's germline CDR1 is SEHNR and CDR2 FQNEAQ (reference sequence). The V end lost 0 bases, the J end lost 5 bases, and 7 bases lay between the germline ends. The DNA for the CDR3 is TGTGCCAGCAGCTTAGCGGGACTTTATGGCTACACCTTC. It specifies CASSLAGLYGYTF.

The chain recombines TRBV28 with TRBJ1-5, with D possibly TRBD1 on 5 matching bases. Germline V lookup: CDR1 MDHEN, CDR2 SYDVKM. This CDR3 spans 16 amino acids. V was pared by 7 bases and J by 0 bases, with 16 bases between. CDR3 loop: CASTKGAPYSNQPQHF. The CDR3 nucleotides are TGTGCCAGCACCAAAGGGGCACCTTATAGCAATCAGCCCCAGCATTTT. Filled out from reference TRBV28 and TRBJ1-5, the complete variable domain reads DVKVTQSSRYLVKRTGEKVFLECVQDMDHENMFWYRQDPGLGLRLIYFSYDVKMKEKGDIPEGYSVSREKKERFSLILESASTNQTSMYLCASTKGAPYSNQPQHFGDGTRLSIL.

This rearrangement joins TRBV15 to TRBJ1-1; unclear D gene. Per the germline V gene, CDR1 is LNHNV and CDR2 is YYDKDF (reference sequence). The CDR3 is 16 residues long. The V gene lost 3 bases and the J gene lost 5 bases, with 19 bases spanning the gap. CDR3 DNA: TGTGCCACCAGCAGCCGCGAGGGAGTGGGGAGGACTGAAGCTTTCTTT. The encoded protein is CATSSREGVGRTEAFF.

The chain couples TRBV5-5 to TRBJ2-1; 10 positions agree with TRBD2. V lost 1 base and J lost 14; bases outside the gene matches: 6. The germline V gene has CDR1 SGHKS and CDR2 YYEKEE (reference sequence). The CDR3 runs to 13 residues. This CDR3 is CASSLKRGGYKFF. The CDR3 DNA reads as TGTGCCAGCAGCTTGAAGCGGGGGGGCTACAAGTTCTTC.

The J gene is TRBJ2-5, the V gene TRBV7-8, with TRBD2 identical over 7 bases. CDR3 size: 15 residues. CDR1 and CDR2 (germline): SGHVS, FQNEAQ. Germline trimming cut 4 bases from V and 1 base from J; bases unmatched to any gene: 6. The CDR3 protein is CASSSSSGSQETQYF. The DNA of the CDR3 is TGTGCCAGCAGCTCATCTAGCGGTTCCCAAGAGACCCAGTACTTC.

The chain recombines TRBV10-3 with TRBJ1-4; 11 nucleotides match TRBD1. CDR1 and CDR2 (germline): ENHRY, SYGVKD. This CDR3 is built from 15 residues. J gave up 6 bases and V 6 bases, and 6 bases lay outside the gene matches. The CDR3 loop is CAIREGTGGDEKLFF. CDR3 nucleotide sequence: TGTGCCATCAGGGAAGGGACAGGGGGGGATGAAAAACTGTTTTTT.

The V and J genes are TRBV6-5 and TRBJ2-3, with 8 nucleotides matching TRBD2. The J segment lost 4 bases and the V segment lost 0 bases, leaving 6 bases of the junction unmatched. This CDR3 region has 16 residues. CDR1 MNHEY and CDR2 SVGAGI come from the germline V gene. Written as DNA, the CDR3 is TGTGCCAGCAGTTACTCGCCCAGCGGGGGTTCAGATACGCAGTATTTT. Protein product: CASSYSPSGGSDTQYF.

The chain joins TRBV29-1 to TRBJ2-4; TRBD1 matches 8 bases. CDR3 length equals 17 residues. Germline V gives CDR1 SQVTM, CDR2 ANQGSEA. The trim removed 1 base at V and 5 bases at J, leaving 13 bases unmatched. In DNA form, the CDR3 reads TGCAGCGTTGAAGGGGGCGGCGTGACGGACAGGGAAAACATTCAGTACTTC. Residues: CSVEGGGVTDRENIQYF. The variable domain in full, completed from reference TRBV29-1 and TRBJ2-4, reads SAVISQKPSRDICQRGTSLTIQCQVDSQVTMMFWYRQQPGQSLTLIATANQGSEATYESGFVIDKFPISRPNLTFSTLTVSNMSPEDSSIYLCSVEGGGVTDRENIQYFGAGTRLSVL.

This clone has just one count. The V gene is TRBV6-6, the J gene TRBJ2-1; 7 bases map to TRBD1. The CDR3 covers 16 residues. Germline V CDR1 and CDR2: MNHNY, SVGAGI (reference sequence). The V gene end was trimmed by 6 bases and the J gene end by 8 bases; junction bases not matched to a gene: 16. In nucleotides, the CDR3 is TGTGCCAGCAGAAGGGATTCCACAGGGGTCTTGGATGAGCAGTTCTTC. Translated, it gives CASRRDSTGVLDEQFF.

This rearrangement joins TRBV5-4 to TRBJ1-1, with no clear D. CDR1 is SGHNT and CDR2 is YYREEE in the germline V gene (reference sequence). With 4 bases removed from V and 8 bases from J, the gap between germline ends came to 15 bases. The CDR3 is 13 residues long. The CDR3 coding sequence is TGTGCCAGCAGCCTGACACGGGGTTCAGAAGCTTTCTTT. Its protein product is CASSLTRGSEAFF.

The chain combines TRBV4-2 with TRBJ2-2, with 12 bases identical to TRBD2. The CDR3 totals 18 residues. From germline, CDR1 is LGHNA and CDR2 YNFKEQ. V shed 0 bases and J 2 bases; nucleotides not matched to a gene: 4. The CDR3 reads CASSQDPTSGGNTGELFF. The CDR3 nucleotides are TGTGCCAGCAGCCAAGATCCGACTAGCGGGGGTAACACCGGGGAGCTGTTTTTT.

V usage is TRBV6-5 and J usage is TRBJ1-2; D possibly corresponds to TRBD1 (5 bases). Germline values: CDR1 MNHEY, CDR2 SVGAGI. The CDR3 contains 12 residues. The V gene lost 4 bases and the J gene lost 8 bases, with 11 bases spanning the gap. The CDR3 is CASSSGTFGYTF. CDR3 bases: TGTGCCAGCAGTTCCGGGACTTTCGGCTACACCTTC.

The sample holds a few counts of this clone. V and J are TRBV25-1 and TRBJ1-6; TRBD1 matches at 10 bases. Germline V lookup: CDR1 MGHDK, CDR2 SYGVNS. This CDR3 has 15 amino acids. Trimming at V came to 4 bases and at J to 5 bases, leaving 2 bases not matched to a gene. In nucleotides, the CDR3 is TGTGCCAGCAGTGGGGACAGGGGAAATAATTCACCCCTCCACTTT. It specifies CASSGDRGNNSPLHF.

The gene calls are TRBV3-1 (or the pseudogene TRBV3-2) and TRBJ1-6; D gene unclear. Trimming took 4 bases from V and 3 from J, leaving 13 bases between them. This CDR3 region has 16 residues. Germline loops: CDR1 LGHDT, CDR2 YNNKEL (reference sequence). The CDR3 DNA reads TGTGCCAGCAGCCCAGGCAGCGGGTTCTATAATTCACCCCTCCACTTT. This encodes CASSPGSGFYNSPLHF.

The chain joins TRBV2 to TRBJ2-2, with TRBD2 matching 15 bases. The CDR3 covers 18 residues. CDR1 is SNHLY, CDR2 FYNNEI, per germline. The V segment lost 7 bases and the J segment 2 bases; nucleotides outside the gene matches: 8. The CDR3 sequence: CASTPQGLAGGNTGELFF. In DNA, the CDR3 is TGTGCCAGCACCCCCCAGGGACTAGCGGGAGGCAACACCGGGGAGCTGTTTTTT. Based on the CDR3 plus reference TRBV2 and TRBJ2-2, the full variable domain is EPEVTQTPSHQVTQMGQEVILRCVPISNHLYFYWYRQILGQKVEFLVSFYNNEISEKSEIFDDQFSVERPDGSNFTLKIRSTKLEDSAMYFCASTPQGLAGGNTGELFFGEGSRLTVL.

J is TRBJ1-2 and V is TRBV19; TRBD1 matches 7 bases. The CDR3 runs 13 residues. CDR1 and CDR2 (germline): LNHDA, SQIVND (reference sequence). The V gene end was trimmed by 4 bases and the J gene end by 6 bases; junction bases not matched to a gene: 5. The CDR3 protein is CASSRQGLDGYTF. DNA for the CDR3: TGTGCCAGTAGTAGACAGGGACTCGATGGCTACACCTTC. The whole variable domain, filled in from reference TRBV19 and TRBJ1-2, reads DGGITQSPKYLFRKEGQNVTLSCEQNLNHDAMYWYRQDPGQGLRLIYYSQIVNDFQKGDIAEGYSVSREKKESFPLTVTSAQKNPTAFYLCASSRQGLDGYTFGSGTRLTVV.

In nucleotides, the CDR3 is TGTGCCAGCTCAAGGACAGCTCGGGTTGATAACTATGGCTACACCTTC. Its translation: CASSRTARVDNYGYTF. This chain links TRBV18 with TRBJ1-2; a possible D gene is TRBD1 (6 bases). The germline V and J ends were trimmed by 5 bases and 1 base, with 17 bases remaining between them. The CDR3 runs to 16 residues. Germline V gene sequence: CDR1 KGHSH, CDR2 LQKENI.

The V call is TRBV5-6, the J call TRBJ2-1; 8 nucleotides agree with TRBD1. The CDR3 covers 15 residues. Trimming took 0 bases from V and 2 from J; bases not matched to a gene: 1. The germline V gene encodes CDR1 SGHDT and CDR2 YYEEEE. CDR3 residues: CASSLADRAYNEQFF. DNA of the CDR3: TGTGCCAGCAGCTTGGCGGACAGGGCCTACAATGAGCAGTTCTTC.

The rearrangement joins TRBV28 to TRBJ1-2; 7 bases fit TRBD1. The J segment lost 6 bases and the V segment lost 5 bases, leaving 9 bases of the junction unmatched. The CDR3 runs 14 residues. Looked up from germline, CDR1 is MDHEN and CDR2 is SYDVKM. DNA of the CDR3: TGTGCCAGCAGTGCACAAGACAGGGTCCATGGCTACACCTTC. Its protein is CASSAQDRVHGYTF.